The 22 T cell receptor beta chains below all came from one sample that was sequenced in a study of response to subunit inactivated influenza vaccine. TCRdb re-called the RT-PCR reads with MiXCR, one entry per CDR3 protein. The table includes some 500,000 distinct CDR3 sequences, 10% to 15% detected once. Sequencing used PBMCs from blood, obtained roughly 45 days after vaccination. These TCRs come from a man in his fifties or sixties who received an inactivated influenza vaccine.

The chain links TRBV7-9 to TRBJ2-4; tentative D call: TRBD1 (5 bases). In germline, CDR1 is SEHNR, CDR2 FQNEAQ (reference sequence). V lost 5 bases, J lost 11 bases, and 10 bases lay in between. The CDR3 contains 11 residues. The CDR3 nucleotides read TGTGCCAGCAGCCCACAGGTCCTTCAGTACTTC. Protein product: CASSPQVLQYF. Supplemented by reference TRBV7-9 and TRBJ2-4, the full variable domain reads DTGVSQNPRHKITKRGQNVTFRCDPISEHNRLYWYRQTLGQGPEFLTYFQNEAQLEKSRLLSDRFSAERPKGSFSTLEIQRTEQGDSAMYLCASSPQVLQYFGAGTRLSVL.

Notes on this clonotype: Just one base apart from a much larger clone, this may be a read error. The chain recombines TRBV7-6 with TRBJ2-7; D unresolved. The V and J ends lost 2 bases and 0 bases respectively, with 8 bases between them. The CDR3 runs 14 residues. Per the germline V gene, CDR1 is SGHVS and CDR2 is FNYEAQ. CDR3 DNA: TGTGCCAGCAGCTTAAGTCAGGCCTCCTACGAGCAGTACTTC. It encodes CASSLSQASYEQYF.

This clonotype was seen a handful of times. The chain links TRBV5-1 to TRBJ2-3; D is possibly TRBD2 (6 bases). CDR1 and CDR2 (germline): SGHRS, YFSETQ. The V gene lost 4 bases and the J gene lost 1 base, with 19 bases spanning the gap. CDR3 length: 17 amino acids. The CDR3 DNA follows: TGCGCCAGCAGCCAAGGACGGGGGAGTGGGGGCACAGATACGCAGTATTTT. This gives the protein CASSQGRGSGGTDTQYF.

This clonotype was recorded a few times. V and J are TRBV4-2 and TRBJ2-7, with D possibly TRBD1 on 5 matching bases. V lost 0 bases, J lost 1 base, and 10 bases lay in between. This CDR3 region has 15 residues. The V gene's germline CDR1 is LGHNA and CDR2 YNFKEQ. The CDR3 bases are TGTGCCAGCAGCCAAGATTACGCAGGGTCCTACGAGCAGTACTTC. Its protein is CASSQDYAGSYEQYF.

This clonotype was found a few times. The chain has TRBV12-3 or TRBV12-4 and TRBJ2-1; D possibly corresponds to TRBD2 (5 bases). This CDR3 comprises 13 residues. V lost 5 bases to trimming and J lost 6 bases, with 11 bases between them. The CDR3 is CASSAIAPNEQFF. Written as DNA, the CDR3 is TGTGCCAGCAGTGCGATAGCGCCCAATGAGCAGTTCTTC.

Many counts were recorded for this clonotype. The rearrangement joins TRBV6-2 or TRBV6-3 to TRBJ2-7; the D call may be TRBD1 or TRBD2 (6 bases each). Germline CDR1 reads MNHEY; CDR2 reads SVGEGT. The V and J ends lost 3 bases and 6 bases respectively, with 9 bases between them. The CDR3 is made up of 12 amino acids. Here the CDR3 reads CASSYWGAEQYF. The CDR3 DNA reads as TGTGCCAGCAGTTATTGGGGGGCCGAGCAGTACTTC.

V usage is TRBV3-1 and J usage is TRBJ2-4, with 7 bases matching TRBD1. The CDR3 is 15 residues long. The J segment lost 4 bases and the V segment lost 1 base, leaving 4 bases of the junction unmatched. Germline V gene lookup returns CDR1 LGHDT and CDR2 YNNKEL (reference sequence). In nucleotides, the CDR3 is TGTGCCAGCAGCCAAGCTGGGACAGCTAAAAACATTCAGTACTTC. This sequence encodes CASSQAGTAKNIQYF. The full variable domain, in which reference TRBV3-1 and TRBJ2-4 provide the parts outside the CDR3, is DTAVSQTPKYLVTQMGNDKSIKCEQNLGHDTMYWYKQDSKKFLKIMFSYNNKELIINETVPNRFSPKSPDKAHLNLHINSLELGDSAVYFCASSQAGTAKNIQYFGAGTRLSVL.

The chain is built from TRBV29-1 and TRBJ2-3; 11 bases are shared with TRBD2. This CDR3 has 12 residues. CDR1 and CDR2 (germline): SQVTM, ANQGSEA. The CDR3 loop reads CREEPGLAGQYF. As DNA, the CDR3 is TGCAGAGAGGAACCCGGACTAGCGGGGCAGTATTTT.

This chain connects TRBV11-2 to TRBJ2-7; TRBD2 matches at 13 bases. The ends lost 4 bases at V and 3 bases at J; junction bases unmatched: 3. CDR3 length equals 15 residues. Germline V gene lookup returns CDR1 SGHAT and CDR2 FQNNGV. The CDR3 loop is CASSYRLAGGYEQYF. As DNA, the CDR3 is TGTGCCAGCAGCTATAGACTAGCGGGAGGCTACGAGCAGTACTTC.

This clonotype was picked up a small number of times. CDR3 loop: CASSWGLAGGLNEQFF. CDR3 DNA: TGTGCCAGCAGCTGGGGACTAGCGGGAGGGCTCAATGAGCAGTTCTTC. The V gene is TRBV7-2, the J gene TRBJ2-1; 16 bases align to TRBD2. Germline assignment: CDR1 SGHTA and CDR2 FQGNSA. V lost 4 bases to trimming and J lost 6 bases; unmatched junction nucleotides: 3. The CDR3 length is 16 residues.

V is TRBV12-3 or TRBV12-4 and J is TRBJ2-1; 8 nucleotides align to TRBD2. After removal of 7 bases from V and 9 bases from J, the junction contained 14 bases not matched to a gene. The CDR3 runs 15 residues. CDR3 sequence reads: CASKLGGTSPSEQFF. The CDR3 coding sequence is TGTGCCAGCAAACTGGGTGGGACTAGTCCCAGTGAGCAGTTCTTC.

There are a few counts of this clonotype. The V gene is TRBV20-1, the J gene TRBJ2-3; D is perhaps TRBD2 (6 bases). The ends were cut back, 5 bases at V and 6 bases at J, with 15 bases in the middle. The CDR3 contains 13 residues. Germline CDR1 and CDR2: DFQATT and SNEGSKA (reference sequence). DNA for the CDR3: TGCAGTGCTGCCTTGGCGGGAACCGATACGCAGTATTTT. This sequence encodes CSAALAGTDTQYF.

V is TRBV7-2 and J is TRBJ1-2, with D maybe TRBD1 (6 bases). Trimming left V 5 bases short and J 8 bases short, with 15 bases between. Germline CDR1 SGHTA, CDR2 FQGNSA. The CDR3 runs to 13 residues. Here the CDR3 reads CASSRGGAIGYTF. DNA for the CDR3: TGTGCCAGCAGCAGAGGGGGTGCTATCGGCTACACCTTC.

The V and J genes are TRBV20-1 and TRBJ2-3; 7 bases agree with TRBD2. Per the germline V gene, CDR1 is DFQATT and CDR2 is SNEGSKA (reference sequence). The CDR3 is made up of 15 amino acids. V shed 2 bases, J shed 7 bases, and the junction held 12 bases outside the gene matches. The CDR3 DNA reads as TGCAGTGCTAGAAGCGGGACTCCCTCACGAAATACGCAGTATTTT. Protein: CSARSGTPSRNTQYF.

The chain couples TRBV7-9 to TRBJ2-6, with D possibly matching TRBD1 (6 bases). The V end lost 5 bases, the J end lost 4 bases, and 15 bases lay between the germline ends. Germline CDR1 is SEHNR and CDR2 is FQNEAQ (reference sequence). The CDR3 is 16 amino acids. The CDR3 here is CASSRRTERGANVLTF. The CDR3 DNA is TGTGCCAGCAGCCGCCGGACAGAGCGAGGGGCCAACGTCCTGACTTTC. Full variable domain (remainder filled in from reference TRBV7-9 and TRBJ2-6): DTGVSQNPRHKITKRGQNVTFRCDPISEHNRLYWYRQTLGQGPEFLTYFQNEAQLEKSRLLSDRFSAERPKGSFSTLEIQRTEQGDSAMYLCASSRRTERGANVLTFGAGSRLTVL.

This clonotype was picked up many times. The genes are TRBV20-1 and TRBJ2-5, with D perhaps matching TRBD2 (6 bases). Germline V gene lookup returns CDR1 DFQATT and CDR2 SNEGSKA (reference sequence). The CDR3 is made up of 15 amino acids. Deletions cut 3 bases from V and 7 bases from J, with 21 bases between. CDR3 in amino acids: CSASGGSGLRGTQYF. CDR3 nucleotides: TGCAGTGCTAGTGGTGGTAGCGGCCTCCGGGGGACCCAGTACTTC.

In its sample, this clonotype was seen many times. CDR3 DNA sequence: TGTGCCAGTGGGAGGGCCTATGAGCAGTTCTTC. Protein: CASGRAYEQFF. The chain links TRBV6-5 to TRBJ2-1, with 7 positions matching TRBD2. The CDR3 has 11 residues. The V and J ends lost 9 bases and 8 bases, in that order; junction bases with no gene match: 4. Germline CDR1 is MNHEY and CDR2 is SVGAGI.

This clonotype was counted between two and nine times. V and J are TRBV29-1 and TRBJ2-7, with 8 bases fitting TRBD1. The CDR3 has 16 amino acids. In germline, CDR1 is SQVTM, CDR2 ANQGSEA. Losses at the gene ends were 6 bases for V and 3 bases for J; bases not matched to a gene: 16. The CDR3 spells CSVSQASGTGLYEQYF. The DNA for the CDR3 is TGCAGCGTCTCCCAAGCTTCCGGGACAGGCCTCTACGAGCAGTACTTC.

The CDR3 nucleotides read TGTGCCAGCAGCTTGGGTGGTAACGGAGGGGCCAATCAGCCCCAGCATTTT. This encodes CASSLGGNGGANQPQHF. J is TRBJ1-5 and V is TRBV7-2, with D possibly being TRBD1 (5 bases). The CDR3 contains 17 residues. Germline V lookup: CDR1 SGHTA, CDR2 FQGNSA. V lost 3 bases to trimming and J lost 3 bases, with 18 bases between them. The variable domain in full, completed from reference TRBV7-2 and TRBJ1-5, reads GAGVSQSPSNKVTEKGKDVELRCDPISGHTALYWYRQSLGQGLEFLIYFQGNSAPDKSGLPSDRFSAERTGGSVSTLTIQRTQQEDSAVYLCASSLGGNGGANQPQHFGDGTRLSIL.

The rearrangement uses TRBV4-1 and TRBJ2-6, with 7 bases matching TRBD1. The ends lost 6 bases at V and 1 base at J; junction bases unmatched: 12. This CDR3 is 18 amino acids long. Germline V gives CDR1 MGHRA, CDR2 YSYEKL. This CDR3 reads CASSLTGQSPSGANVLTF. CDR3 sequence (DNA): TGCGCCAGCAGTCTGACGGGACAGTCTCCTTCTGGGGCCAACGTCCTGACTTTC.

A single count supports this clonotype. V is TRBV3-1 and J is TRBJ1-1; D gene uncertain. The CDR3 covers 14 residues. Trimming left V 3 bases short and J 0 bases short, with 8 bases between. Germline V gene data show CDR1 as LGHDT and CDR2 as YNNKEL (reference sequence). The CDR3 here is CASSQSRLNTEAFF. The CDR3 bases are TGTGCCAGCAGCCAGTCCAGGTTGAACACTGAAGCTTTCTTT.

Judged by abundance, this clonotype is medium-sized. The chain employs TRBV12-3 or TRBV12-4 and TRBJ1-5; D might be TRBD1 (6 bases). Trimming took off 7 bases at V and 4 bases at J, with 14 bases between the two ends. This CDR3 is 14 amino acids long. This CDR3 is CASTMKRGNQPQHF. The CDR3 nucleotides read TGTGCCAGCACCATGAAGAGGGGGAATCAGCCCCAGCATTTT.